This TCR beta chain was identified in a study of Ad26.COV2.S vaccination and SARS-CoV-2 variants. Study summary: Donor was in the COV1001 Ad26.COV2.S trial arm. Intramuscular Ad26.COV2.S at 5x10^10 or 1x10^11 viral particles.

Study results and caveats: People who got the vaccine or the placebo had similar non-spike TCR breadth.

Measured with immunoSEQ multiplex PCR; TCRdb has only the in-frame clones, and not every one. The table has around 250,000 clones, roughly nine tenths seen once. The CDR3 has 14 amino acids. Germline values: CDR1 SEHNR, CDR2 FQNEAQ (reference sequence). Trimming took off 3 bases at V and 9 bases at J, with 15 bases between the two ends. Sample treatment: roughly 19 received Ad26.COV2.S at low or high dose, single or two shots; 5 received placebo; per-sample allocation not given. Sample collection was performed on day 63 after the first vaccine or placebo injection. Aged 18-55 years, donor was enrolled in Boston in 2020. As for this clone: No antigen is known for it.

The chain joins TRBV7-9 to TRBJ2-1; possibly TRBD1 for D (6 bases). Here the sequenced sample was peripheral blood, taken in a trial of Ad26.COV2.S vaccine versus placebo. This sequence originates from a person between 18 and 65 years old who received the Ad26.COV2.S COVID-19 vaccine or a placebo. The chain's CDR3 is CASSFTRRGGEQFF. In DNA form, the CDR3 reads TGTGCCAGCAGCTTTACCCGACGAGGGGGTGAGCAGTTCTTC.